Following are 20 T cell receptor beta chains from one sample sequenced in a study of T cell responses to AZD1222 COVID-19 vaccine. This table comes from immunoSEQ multiplex PCR, and its TCRdb copy is limited to in-frame clones, with some not included. The sample has about 150,000 clones; more than 85% are singletons. The starting material was peripheral blood, obtained 28 days after the second AZD1222 dose. The receptor source for this set is an adult who received the AZD1222 COVID-19 vaccine.

Concerning this clone itself: At one end the junction does not follow the germline gene, possibly because of a read error. V and J are TRBV15 and TRBJ1-4, with a weak D call TRBD1 (5 bases). Germline CDR1 LNHNV, CDR2 YYDKDF (reference sequence). The CDR3 runs 15 residues. CDR3 DNA sequence: TGTGCCACCAGCAGAGTCCCAGGGACTAACGAAAAACTGTTTTTT. Translated, it gives CATSRVPGTNEKLFF.

J is TRBJ2-7 and V is TRBV19; maybe TRBD1 (6 bases). Germline V gene data show CDR1 as LNHDA and CDR2 as SQIVND (reference sequence). The CDR3 runs 15 residues. Trimming left V 4 bases short and J 1 base short, with 14 bases between. The CDR3 protein is CASSSPGTLSYEQYF. CDR3 DNA sequence: TGTGCCAGTAGTAGCCCCGGGACACTTTCCTACGAGCAGTACTTC.

This rearrangement joins TRBV11-1 to TRBJ1-1, with D perhaps matching TRBD1 (5 bases). The CDR3 length is 16 residues. Trimming left V 2 bases short and J 3 bases short, with 16 bases between. Germline-derived CDR1 and CDR2 are SGHAT and FQDESV (reference sequence). The CDR3 is CASSLLRGEEYTEAFF. The CDR3 DNA follows: TGTGCCAGCAGCTTACTTAGGGGCGAGGAGTACACTGAAGCTTTCTTT.

V is TRBV28 and J is TRBJ1-2; D is uncertain. Trimming removed 3 bases from V and 6 bases from J, with 17 bases in between. This CDR3 contains 15 residues. Germline V lookup: CDR1 MDHEN, CDR2 SYDVKM. Here the CDR3 reads CASSFPSARPNGYTF. Here the CDR3 DNA reads TGTGCCAGCAGTTTTCCTTCTGCCAGGCCTAATGGCTACACCTTC.

V usage is TRBV7-3 and J usage is TRBJ2-3; TRBD2 matches 12 bases. The CDR3 loop spans 16 amino acids. CDR1 is SGHTA, CDR2 FQGTGA, per germline. The trim removed 5 bases at V and 0 bases at J, leaving 3 bases unmatched. CDR3 sequence (DNA): TGTGCCAGCAGCCCTGGGACTAGCGGGAGCACAGATACGCAGTATTTT. Translation gives CASSPGTSGSTDTQYF.

This clone was seen just once. The chain couples TRBV5-1 to TRBJ2-5; TRBD1 matches 9 bases. Losses at the gene ends were 4 bases for V and 4 bases for J; bases not matched to a gene: 11. Germline CDR1 reads SGHRS; CDR2 reads YFSETQ. The CDR3 consists of 16 residues. The CDR3 DNA follows: TGCGCCAGCAGCCCAACGACCGGGACAGGGAGAGAGACCCAGTACTTC. Its translation: CASSPTTGTGRETQYF. Combining the CDR3 with reference TRBV5-1 and TRBJ2-5 gives the whole variable domain KAGVTQTPRYLIKTRGQQVTLSCSPISGHRSVSWYQQTPGQGLQFLFEYFSETQRNKGNFPGRFSGRQFSNSRSEMNVSTLELGDSALYLCASSPTTGTGRETQYFGPGTRLLVL.

The chain combines TRBV2 with TRBJ2-2; D is uncertain. The CDR3 has 13 amino acids. V lost 7 bases and J lost 7, with 13 bases in between. Germline V gene lookup returns CDR1 SNHLY and CDR2 FYNNEI. CDR3 in amino acids: CASTRDWGGELFF. In DNA form, the CDR3 reads TGTGCCAGCACTAGGGATTGGGGCGGGGAGCTGTTTTTT.

The V gene is TRBV20-1, the J gene TRBJ1-1; D unresolved. Trimming took off 6 bases at V and 6 bases at J, with 8 bases between the two ends. The CDR3 is 10 residues long. Germline-derived CDR1 and CDR2 are DFQATT and SNEGSKA (reference sequence). CDR3 sequence (DNA): TGCAGTGCCGGCGGGCCTGAAGCTTTCTTT. This encodes CSAGGPEAFF.

This sequence joins TRBV5-1 and TRBJ2-4; 8 bases fit TRBD1. Germline CDR1 reads SGHRS; CDR2 reads YFSETQ. The CDR3 runs to 11 residues. J gave up 8 bases and V 6 bases, and 1 base lay outside the gene matches. This chain's CDR3 is CASKQGDIQYF. The CDR3 DNA sequence: TGCGCCAGCAAACAGGGGGACATTCAGTACTTC.

This chain links TRBV10-3 with TRBJ2-7; the D is unclear. CDR1 ENHRY and CDR2 SYGVKD come from the germline V gene. V gave up 3 bases and J gave up 0 bases, with 3 bases separating them. The CDR3 spans 12 residues. CDR3 sequence: CAISESSYEQYF. The CDR3 DNA sequence: TGTGCCATCAGTGAATCCTCCTACGAGCAGTACTTC.

This clone was detected a few times. The J gene is TRBJ2-7, the V gene TRBV27; D remains ambiguous. Germline V gives CDR1 MNHEY, CDR2 SMNVEV (reference sequence). The CDR3 is 14 amino acids. V shed 7 bases and J shed 2 bases, with 15 bases lying between them. This chain's CDR3 is CASKSDFPPYEQYF. The CDR3 bases are TGTGCCAGCAAATCAGATTTCCCTCCCTACGAGCAGTACTTC.

The rearrangement uses TRBV19 and TRBJ1-2, with 8 bases aligning to TRBD1. Germline CDR1 is LNHDA and CDR2 is SQIVND (reference sequence). V gave up 4 bases and J gave up 2 bases; unmatched junction bases: 0. This CDR3 spans 13 amino acids. CDR3 protein: CASSRDRNYGYTF. Written as DNA, the CDR3 is TGTGCCAGTAGTAGGGACAGGAACTATGGCTACACCTTC.

This chain joins TRBV5-1 and TRBJ1-1; 9 nucleotides align to TRBD1. CDR1 is SGHRS, CDR2 YFSETQ, per germline. The ends lost 3 bases at V and 5 bases at J; junction bases unmatched: 2. CDR3 length equals 13 residues. The CDR3 sequence is CASSYGQGTEAFF. The CDR3 DNA follows: TGCGCCAGCAGCTACGGACAGGGGACTGAAGCTTTCTTT. The full variable domain, rest sourced from reference TRBV5-1 and TRBJ1-1, is KAGVTQTPRYLIKTRGQQVTLSCSPISGHRSVSWYQQTPGQGLQFLFEYFSETQRNKGNFPGRFSGRQFSNSRSEMNVSTLELGDSALYLCASSYGQGTEAFFGQGTRLTVV.

This chain links TRBV11-2 with TRBJ2-1, with 7 positions matching TRBD2. Trimming took 1 base from V and 3 from J; bases not matched to a gene: 6. The CDR3 totals 16 residues. Germline-derived CDR1 and CDR2 are SGHAT and FQNNGV. In DNA, the CDR3 is TGTGCCAGCAGCTTAGTTCCGCGGGAGATCTACAATGAGCAGTTCTTC. Protein: CASSLVPREIYNEQFF.

The chain joins TRBV24-1 to TRBJ2-2; 7 nucleotides align to TRBD1. The junction had 9 bases not matched to a gene; V was cut back by 4 bases and J by 5 bases. Germline-derived CDR1 and CDR2 are KGHDR and SFDVKD. This CDR3 is built from 16 residues. Here the CDR3 reads CATSETGVGRTGELFF. DNA for the CDR3: TGTGCCACCAGTGAAACAGGGGTCGGACGGACCGGGGAGCTGTTTTTT.

CDR3 coding DNA: TGCGCCAGCAGCCAAGGAGTTCTAGGAGACAGGGGGCGGGATTCACCCCTCCACTTT. Residues: CASSQGVLGDRGRDSPLHF. This chain uses TRBV4-3 with TRBJ1-6, with 10 nucleotides matching TRBD1. V shed 1 base, J shed 8 bases, and the junction held 14 bases outside the gene matches. Germline loops: CDR1 LGHNA, CDR2 YSLEER. The CDR3 consists of 19 residues.

The chain is built from TRBV7-2 and TRBJ2-7, with D possibly matching TRBD1 (5 bases). CDR1 SGHTA and CDR2 FQGNSA come from the germline V gene. V was shortened by 1 base and J by 2 bases, with 15 bases between the two germline ends. The CDR3 length is 16 residues. The CDR3 loop is CASSLGGQGVTYEQYF. The DNA of the CDR3 is TGTGCCAGCAGCTTAGGGGGTCAAGGGGTCACCTACGAGCAGTACTTC. The whole variable domain, remainder taken from reference TRBV7-2 and TRBJ2-7, is GAGVSQSPSNKVTEKGKDVELRCDPISGHTALYWYRQSLGQGLEFLIYFQGNSAPDKSGLPSDRFSAERTGGSVSTLTIQRTQQEDSAVYLCASSLGGQGVTYEQYFGPGTRLTVT.

The chain uses TRBV5-1 and TRBJ1-1; D ambiguous. V dropped 1 base and J dropped 1 base, with 8 bases sitting between them. Per germline, CDR1 SGHRS and CDR2 YFSETQ. CDR3 length: 14 residues. The CDR3 coding sequence is TGCGCCAGCAGCTTGTACAGCCAGAACACTGAAGCTTTCTTT. Protein sequence: CASSLYSQNTEAFF. The full variable domain, rest sourced from reference TRBV5-1 and TRBJ1-1, is KAGVTQTPRYLIKTRGQQVTLSCSPISGHRSVSWYQQTPGQGLQFLFEYFSETQRNKGNFPGRFSGRQFSNSRSEMNVSTLELGDSALYLCASSLYSQNTEAFFGQGTRLTVV.

This chain uses TRBV27 with TRBJ1-4, with D hard to call. Per the germline V gene, CDR1 is MNHEY and CDR2 is SMNVEV (reference sequence). Between the trimmed V and J ends, which lost 2 bases and 8 bases, there was a span of 15 bases. The length of the CDR3 is 15 residues. CDR3 sequence: CASSLIRTLGEKLFF. The CDR3 DNA is TGTGCCAGCAGTTTAATCCGAACTCTTGGCGAAAAACTGTTTTTT.

V is TRBV7-9 and J is TRBJ1-6; 9 nucleotides align to TRBD1. Germline V gene data show CDR1 as SEHNR and CDR2 as FQNEAQ (reference sequence). J gave up 9 bases and V 5 bases, and 8 bases lay outside the gene matches. The CDR3 length is 15 residues. CDR3 nucleotide sequence: TGTGCCAGCAGCCCTACCGGGACAGGGACTTCACCCCTCCACTTT. Translation gives CASSPTGTGTSPLHF.